These 31 T cell receptor beta chains came from one sample sequenced in a study of shared clonotypes between healthy human individuals. This table comes from immunoSEQ multiplex PCR, and its TCRdb copy is limited to in-frame clones, with some not included. The data show about 2.4 million clones, over 85% seen once. What was sequenced was naive CD4+ T cells from PBMCs. Sample subset: CD45RA+ positively selected. These receptors all come from a man aged 18 to 30 in good health. Some clones in this sample may be carry-over from other donors' samples.

The chain uses TRBV28 and TRBJ2-3; D is ambiguous. The CDR3 runs 13 residues. Trimming removed 3 bases from V and 6 bases from J, with 10 bases in between. CDR1 MDHEN and CDR2 SYDVKM come from the germline V gene. The CDR3 reads CASSLRPLDTQYF. The CDR3, as DNA: TGTGCCAGCAGTTTGAGGCCACTGGATACGCAGTATTTT. The variable domain in full, completed from reference TRBV28 and TRBJ2-3, reads DVKVTQSSRYLVKRTGEKVFLECVQDMDHENMFWYRQDPGLGLRLIYFSYDVKMKEKGDIPEGYSVSREKKERFSLILESASTNQTSMYLCASSLRPLDTQYFGPGTRLTVL.

Regarding this clone: Other DNA variants within this sample encode the same CDR3. The V gene is TRBV7-9, the J gene TRBJ1-2; perhaps TRBD1 as D (5 bases). With 2 bases removed from V and 6 bases from J, the gap between germline ends came to 7 bases. CDR3 length: 12 residues. The V gene's germline CDR1 is SEHNR and CDR2 FQNEAQ (reference sequence). CDR3 in DNA: TGTGCCAGCAGCTTATCGGGGGATGGCTACACCTTC. The encoded protein is CASSLSGDGYTF.

The chain combines TRBV5-6 with TRBJ2-5, with TRBD1 matching 9 bases. The germline V gene has CDR1 SGHDT and CDR2 YYEEEE. With 4 bases clipped from V and 5 bases from J, the junction kept 9 bases outside the gene matches. The CDR3 is 15 amino acids. As DNA, the CDR3 is TGTGCCAGCAGCCAACGGACAGGGGCAGGGGAGACCCAGTACTTC. Translated, it gives CASSQRTGAGETQYF.

The chain combines TRBV7-8 with TRBJ2-3; 7 bases map to TRBD2. Looked up from germline, CDR1 is SGHVS and CDR2 is FQNEAQ. The CDR3 spans 13 residues. V was pared by 5 bases and J by 6 bases, with 5 bases of the junction left unmatched. The CDR3 nucleotides read TGTGCCAGCAGCCGACTAGCAACGGATACGCAGTATTTT. Amino acid sequence: CASSRLATDTQYF.

This sequence joins TRBV5-1 and TRBJ2-2; 14 bases align to TRBD2. J was trimmed by 4 bases and V by 3 bases; bases with no gene match: 5. CDR3 size: 17 residues. The V gene's germline CDR1 is SGHRS and CDR2 YFSETQ. Here the CDR3 DNA reads TGCGCCAGCAGCTCAACCGGGACTAGCGGGGGCACCGGGGAGCTGTTTTTT. Translating it yields CASSSTGTSGGTGELFF.

This sequence joins TRBV6-1 and TRBJ2-5; 7 bases match TRBD1. This CDR3 is 15 amino acids long. Unmatched junction bases numbered 3, after V lost 2 bases and J lost 0 bases. Germline CDR1 is MNHNS and CDR2 is SASEGT. The CDR3 here is CASSENRGNQETQYF. In DNA, the CDR3 is TGTGCCAGCAGTGAAAACAGGGGAAACCAAGAGACCCAGTACTTC.

The chain joins TRBV6-4 to TRBJ1-1; D possibly corresponds to TRBD1 (5 bases). There are 13 residues in the CDR3. Looked up from germline, CDR1 is MRHNA and CDR2 is SNTAGT. Deletions cut 3 bases from V and 1 base from J, with 6 bases between. DNA of the CDR3: TGTGCCAGCAGTGAGCAGGGGAACACTGAAGCTTTCTTT. Its translation: CASSEQGNTEAFF.

This chain uses TRBV5-1 with TRBJ2-7; D is undetermined. Germline values: CDR1 SGHRS, CDR2 YFSETQ. The ends were cut back, 3 bases at V and 0 bases at J, with 22 bases in the middle. The length of the CDR3 is 18 residues. CDR3 residues: CASSSRPSLAKSSYEQYF. The CDR3 DNA reads TGCGCCAGCAGCTCTCGGCCTTCCCTGGCGAAATCCTCCTACGAGCAGTACTTC.

This chain links TRBV2 with TRBJ2-5, with 10 bases fitting TRBD1. V was pared by 6 bases and J by 2 bases, with 0 bases of the junction left unmatched. Looked up from germline, CDR1 is SNHLY and CDR2 is FYNNEI. The CDR3 runs 13 residues. The DNA of the CDR3 is TGTGCCAGCAGGGACAGGGGGCAAGAGACCCAGTACTTC. This codes for CASRDRGQETQYF.

The chain combines TRBV6-1 with TRBJ2-2; D remains unclear. Germline V lookup: CDR1 MNHNS, CDR2 SASEGT. The CDR3 extends over 13 amino acids. The V end lost 0 bases, the J end lost 6 bases, and 5 bases lay between the germline ends. CDR3 in DNA: TGTGCCAGCAGTGAAGCGGTCCCCGGGGAGCTGTTTTTT. Amino acids: CASSEAVPGELFF.

V is TRBV6-1 and J is TRBJ2-4; D not resolved. The CDR3 length is 15 residues. Per germline, CDR1 MNHNS and CDR2 SASEGT. V shed 5 bases and J shed 0 bases, with 11 bases lying between them. CDR3 amino acids: CASSNFKLAKNIQYF. CDR3 in DNA: TGTGCCAGCAGTAATTTCAAGCTAGCCAAAAACATTCAGTACTTC.

The CDR3 here is CASSQGDFRGAGELFF. The CDR3 DNA reads TGCGCCAGCAGCCAAGGTGATTTCCGGGGGGCCGGGGAGCTGTTTTTT. The chain carries TRBV4-1 and TRBJ2-2; TRBD2 agrees at 7 bases. The CDR3 consists of 16 residues. V shed 1 base and J 6 bases; nucleotides not matched to a gene: 8. CDR1 is MGHRA, CDR2 YSYEKL, per germline.

This clone has only one observation. The chain is built from TRBV5-1 and TRBJ2-3; 7 positions match TRBD1. CDR1 is SGHRS, CDR2 YFSETQ, per germline. CDR3 size: 16 residues. With V trimmed by 2 bases and J by 4 bases, 10 bases remained unmatched. The CDR3 loop is CASSFPQGVVSDTQYF. CDR3 in DNA: TGCGCCAGCAGCTTCCCCCAGGGGGTGGTTTCAGATACGCAGTATTTT.

The chain joins TRBV11-2 to TRBJ2-1, with D perhaps matching TRBD2 (6 bases). This CDR3 comprises 13 residues. Trimming removed 8 bases at V and 7 bases at J, with 15 bases between. Germline V gene sequence: CDR1 SGHAT, CDR2 FQNNGV. The CDR3 coding sequence is TGTGCCAGCGGGGGGAGTAGTATGAATGAGCAGTTCTTC. As protein: CASGGSSMNEQFF. Drawing the rest from reference TRBV11-2 and TRBJ2-1, the complete variable domain is EAGVAQSPRYKIIEKRQSVAFWCNPISGHATLYWYQQILGQGPKLLIQFQNNGVVDDSQLPKDRFSAERLKGVDSTLKIQPAKLEDSAVYLCASGGSSMNEQFFGPGTRLTVL.

The chain carries TRBV19 and TRBJ1-5, with 8 nucleotides matching TRBD1. The V gene end was trimmed by 4 bases and the J gene end by 4 bases; junction bases not matched to a gene: 12. Germline CDR1 reads LNHDA; CDR2 reads SQIVND (reference sequence). The CDR3 is 17 residues long. The CDR3 reads CASSTYQGANRNQPQHF. The CDR3 DNA reads as TGTGCCAGTAGTACCTATCAGGGGGCGAACCGGAATCAGCCCCAGCATTTT.

This chain connects TRBV30 to TRBJ2-2, with 10 positions matching TRBD2. Germline V gives CDR1 GTSNPN, CDR2 SVGIG (reference sequence). This CDR3 has 14 residues. The junction had 3 bases not matched to a gene; V was cut back by 8 bases and J by 0 bases. The DNA for the CDR3 is TGTGCCGGACTAGCGGCACCGAACACCGGGGAGCTGTTTTTT. Translated: CAGLAAPNTGELFF. Variable domain in full (rest from reference TRBV30 and TRBJ2-2): SQTIHQWPATLVQPVGSPLSLECTVEGTSNPNLYWYRQAAGRGLQLLFYSVGIGQISSEVPQNLSASRPQDRQFILSSKKLLLSDSGFYLCAGLAAPNTGELFFGEGSRLTVL.

This rearrangement joins TRBV27 to TRBJ2-3, with D possibly matching TRBD1 (5 bases). The V gene lost 1 base and the J gene lost 0 bases, with 11 bases spanning the gap. CDR1 and CDR2 from the germline V gene are MNHEY and SMNVEV (reference sequence). The CDR3 has 16 amino acids. CDR3 nucleotide sequence: TGTGCCAGCAGTTTATGGGCAGGGCTGAGCACAGATACGCAGTATTTT. Translated, it gives CASSLWAGLSTDTQYF.

The chain has TRBV5-1 and TRBJ2-3; 12 positions agree with TRBD2. CDR3 length: 16 residues. V trimming: 4 bases; J trimming: 5 bases; junction bases outside the gene matches: 8. CDR1 is SGHRS, CDR2 YFSETQ, per germline. The CDR3 DNA reads TGCGCCAGCAGCCCGCGACTAGCGGGAGAGGAAGATACGCAGTATTTT. It translates to CASSPRLAGEEDTQYF.

This rearrangement joins TRBV11-2 to TRBJ1-1; 8 bases line up with TRBD1. J gave up 1 base and V 5 bases, and 9 bases lay outside the gene matches. CDR3 length: 16 amino acids. Germline CDR1 and CDR2: SGHAT and FQNNGV. The DNA for the CDR3 is TGTGCCAGCAGCCTAAGGGCAGGGGGCACGAACACTGAAGCTTTCTTT. Translation gives CASSLRAGGTNTEAFF.

This clone came up a few times. The chain carries TRBV27 and TRBJ1-5; TRBD1 might be the D (5 bases). The CDR3 spans 13 residues. Germline-derived CDR1 and CDR2 are MNHEY and SMNVEV (reference sequence). V lost 6 bases, J lost 4 bases, and 10 bases lay in between. The CDR3 region is CASRTGLNQPQHF. Written as DNA, the CDR3 is TGTGCCAGCAGGACGGGACTTAATCAGCCCCAGCATTTT.

This chain links TRBV27 with TRBJ2-1; no clear D. V was clipped by 5 bases and J by 5 bases, with 13 bases between them. In germline, CDR1 is MNHEY, CDR2 SMNVEV (reference sequence). There are 14 residues in the CDR3. As DNA, the CDR3 is TGTGCCAGCAGTCCCATACGCAACGACAATGAGCAGTTCTTC. Translated: CASSPIRNDNEQFF.

J is TRBJ1-1 and V is TRBV7-3; D uncertain. The CDR3 has 13 amino acids. The germline CDR1 and CDR2 sequences are SGHTA and FQGTGA. V lost 3 bases and J lost 3, with 8 bases in between. The chain's CDR3 is CASSLGIYTEAFF. CDR3 DNA: TGTGCCAGCAGCTTGGGTATTTACACTGAAGCTTTCTTT.

The chain joins TRBV18 to TRBJ1-1; no firm D call. The CDR3 has 15 residues. Germline CDR1 is KGHSH and CDR2 is LQKENI. V lost 2 bases to trimming and J lost 6 bases, with 16 bases between them. CDR3 DNA: TGTGCCAGCTCACCAGACATATCCGGCAGATCTGAAGCTTTCTTT. As protein: CASSPDISGRSEAFF.

A note on this clone: In the same sample, other DNA sequences code for this CDR3. This chain uses TRBV9 with TRBJ1-2, with D uncertain. Germline CDR1 reads SGDLS; CDR2 reads YYNGEE. V lost 0 bases and J 4 bases, leaving 7 bases between the germline ends. The CDR3 is made up of 13 amino acids. CDR3 sequence (DNA): TGTGCCAGCAGCGTAGCGACGGCCTATGGCTACACCTTC. Its translation is CASSVATAYGYTF.

The V gene is TRBV5-1, the J gene TRBJ1-2; no clear D. CDR1 and CDR2 (germline): SGHRS, YFSETQ. The CDR3 contains 15 residues. Trimming removed 0 bases from V and 4 bases from J, with 13 bases in between. The CDR3 protein is CASSLGSSESYGYTF. The CDR3, as DNA: TGCGCCAGCAGCTTGGGTTCGTCAGAATCCTATGGCTACACCTTC.

This chain's CDR3 is CASSSTGVDTEAFF. CDR3 in DNA: TGTGCCAGCTCATCGACAGGGGTGGATACTGAAGCTTTCTTT. The chain employs TRBV18 and TRBJ1-1, with 8 positions matching TRBD1. With V trimmed by 5 bases and J by 5 bases, 7 bases remained unmatched. This CDR3 contains 14 residues. Looked up from germline, CDR1 is KGHSH and CDR2 is LQKENI.

J is TRBJ2-2 and V is TRBV6-5, with D uncertain. CDR3 size: 13 residues. Between the trimmed V and J ends, which lost 0 bases and 6 bases, there was a span of 5 bases. Per germline, CDR1 MNHEY and CDR2 SVGAGI. Written as DNA, the CDR3 is TGTGCCAGCAGTTACTCTTCCCCCGGGGAGCTGTTTTTT. It codes for CASSYSSPGELFF.

Details on this clone: Other DNA sequences in the same sample also yield this CDR3. As DNA, the CDR3 is TGTGCCAGCTCACCAAGCGGGGCCGAGCAGTACTTC. It codes for CASSPSGAEQYF. V is TRBV18 and J is TRBJ2-7; 7 bases fit TRBD2. CDR3 length: 12 residues. Trimming at V came to 2 bases and at J to 6 bases, leaving 1 base not matched to a gene. The germline CDR1 and CDR2 sequences are KGHSH and LQKENI.

The V call is TRBV7-2, the J call TRBJ2-2; D is unresolved. Trimming removed 4 bases at V and 0 bases at J, with 9 bases between. This CDR3 is built from 15 residues. Germline assignment: CDR1 SGHTA and CDR2 FQGNSA. CDR3 protein: CASSSRWTNTGELFF. In nucleotides, the CDR3 is TGTGCCAGCAGCTCCCGGTGGACGAACACCGGGGAGCTGTTTTTT.

CDR3 nucleotides: TGTGCCAGTAGTATTTCTTCGGTAACAAACATTCAGTACTTC. It yields the protein CASSISSVTNIQYF. The J gene is TRBJ2-4, the V gene TRBV19; no reliable D call. Germline values: CDR1 LNHDA, CDR2 SQIVND (reference sequence). The CDR3 has 14 amino acids. V was pared by 3 bases and J by 6 bases, with 12 bases between.

This clone was counted between two and nine times. This chain connects TRBV6-6 to TRBJ1-4, with D perhaps matching TRBD1 (5 bases). This CDR3 region has 12 residues. V dropped 3 bases and J dropped 8 bases, with 7 bases sitting between them. CDR1 is MNHNY and CDR2 is SVGAGI in the germline V gene (reference sequence). CDR3 loop: CASSYGGEKLFF. The DNA of the CDR3 is TGTGCCAGCAGTTATGGGGGGGAAAAACTGTTTTTT.